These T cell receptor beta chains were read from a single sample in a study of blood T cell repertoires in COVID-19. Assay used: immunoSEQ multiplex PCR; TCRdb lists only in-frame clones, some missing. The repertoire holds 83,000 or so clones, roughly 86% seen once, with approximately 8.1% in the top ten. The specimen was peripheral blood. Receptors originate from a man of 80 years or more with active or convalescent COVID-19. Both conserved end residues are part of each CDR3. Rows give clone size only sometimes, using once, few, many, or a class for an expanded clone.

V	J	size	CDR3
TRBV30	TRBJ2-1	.	CAWVRLAGSYNEQFF
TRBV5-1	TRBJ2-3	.	CASSPRLAGSTDTQYF
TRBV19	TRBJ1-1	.	CATKPPGSAEAFF
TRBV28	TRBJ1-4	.	CASSLKTGRDRDKLFF
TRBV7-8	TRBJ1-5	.	CASSKQGLGQPQHF
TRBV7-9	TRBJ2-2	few	CASQAGGTGELFF
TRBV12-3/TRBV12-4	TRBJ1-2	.	CASSWDRAGYTF
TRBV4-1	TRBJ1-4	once	CASSQGLRGQYEKLFF
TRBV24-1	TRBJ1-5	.	CATNDREDQPQHF
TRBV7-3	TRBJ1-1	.	CASSPNGGRHTEAFF
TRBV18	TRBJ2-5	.	CASSPDRVAETQYF